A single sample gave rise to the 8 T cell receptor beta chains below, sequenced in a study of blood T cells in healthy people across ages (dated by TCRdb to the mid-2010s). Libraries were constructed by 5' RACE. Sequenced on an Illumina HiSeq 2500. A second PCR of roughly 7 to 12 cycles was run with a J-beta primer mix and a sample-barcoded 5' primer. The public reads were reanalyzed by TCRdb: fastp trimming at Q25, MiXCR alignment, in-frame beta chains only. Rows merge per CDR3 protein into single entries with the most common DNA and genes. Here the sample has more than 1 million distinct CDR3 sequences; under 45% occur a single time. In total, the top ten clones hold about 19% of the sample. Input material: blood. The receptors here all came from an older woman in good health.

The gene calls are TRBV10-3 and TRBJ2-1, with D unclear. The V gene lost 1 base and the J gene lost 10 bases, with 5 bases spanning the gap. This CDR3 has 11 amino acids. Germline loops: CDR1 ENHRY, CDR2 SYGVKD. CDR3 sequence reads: CAISELSEQFF. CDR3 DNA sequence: TGTGCCATCAGTGAGTTGTCGGAGCAGTTCTTC.

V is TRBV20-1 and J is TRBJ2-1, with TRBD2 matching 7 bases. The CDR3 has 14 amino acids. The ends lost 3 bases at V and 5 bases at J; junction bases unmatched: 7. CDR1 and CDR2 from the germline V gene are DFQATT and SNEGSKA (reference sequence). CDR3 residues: CSASGRTNDNEQFF. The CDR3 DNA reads TGCAGTGCTAGCGGGAGGACAAACGACAATGAGCAGTTCTTC.

The CDR3 sequence: CASSEALGGNSPLHF. Written as DNA, the CDR3 is TGTGCCAGCAGTGAAGCGCTAGGGGGAAATTCACCCCTCCACTTT. The chain recombines TRBV6-1 with TRBJ1-6; a possible D gene is TRBD1 (6 bases). The CDR3 totals 15 residues. Trimming took 0 bases from V and 7 from J, leaving 10 bases between them. Germline CDR1 and CDR2: MNHNS and SASEGT.

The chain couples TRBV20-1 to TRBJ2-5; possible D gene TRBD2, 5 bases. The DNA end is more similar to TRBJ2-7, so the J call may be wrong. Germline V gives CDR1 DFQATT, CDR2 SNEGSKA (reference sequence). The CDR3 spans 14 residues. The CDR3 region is CSASGNSFALEQYF. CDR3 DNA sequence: TGCAGTGCTAGCGGGAACAGTTTTGCCCTCGAGCAGTACTTC.

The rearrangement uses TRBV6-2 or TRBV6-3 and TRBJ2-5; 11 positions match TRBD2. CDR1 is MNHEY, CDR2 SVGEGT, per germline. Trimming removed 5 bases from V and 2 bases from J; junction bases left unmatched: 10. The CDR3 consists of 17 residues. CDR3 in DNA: TGTGCCAGCAGTCCCCCCTGGACTAGCGGGTGGCAAGAGACCCAGTACTTC. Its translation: CASSPPWTSGWQETQYF.

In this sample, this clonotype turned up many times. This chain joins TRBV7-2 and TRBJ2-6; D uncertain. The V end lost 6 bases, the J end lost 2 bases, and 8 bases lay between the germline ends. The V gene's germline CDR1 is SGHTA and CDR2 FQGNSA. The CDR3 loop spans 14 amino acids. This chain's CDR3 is CASSPWAGANVLTF. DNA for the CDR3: TGTGCCAGCAGTCCGTGGGCTGGGGCCAACGTCCTGACTTTC.

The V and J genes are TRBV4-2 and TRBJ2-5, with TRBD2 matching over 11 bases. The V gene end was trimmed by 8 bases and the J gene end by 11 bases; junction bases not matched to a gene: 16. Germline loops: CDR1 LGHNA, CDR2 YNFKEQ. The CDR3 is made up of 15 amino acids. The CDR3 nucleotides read TGTGCCAGCTCCCAAGGGCTAGCGGGGGGCTCATGGCAGTACTTC. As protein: CASSQGLAGGSWQYF.

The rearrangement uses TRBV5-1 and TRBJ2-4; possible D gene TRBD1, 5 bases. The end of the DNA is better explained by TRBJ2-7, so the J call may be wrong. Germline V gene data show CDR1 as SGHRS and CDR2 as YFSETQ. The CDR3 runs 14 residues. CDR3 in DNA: TGCGCCAGCAGCCCTGACAGTAGAGCCTACGAGCAGTACTTC. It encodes CASSPDSRAYEQYF.